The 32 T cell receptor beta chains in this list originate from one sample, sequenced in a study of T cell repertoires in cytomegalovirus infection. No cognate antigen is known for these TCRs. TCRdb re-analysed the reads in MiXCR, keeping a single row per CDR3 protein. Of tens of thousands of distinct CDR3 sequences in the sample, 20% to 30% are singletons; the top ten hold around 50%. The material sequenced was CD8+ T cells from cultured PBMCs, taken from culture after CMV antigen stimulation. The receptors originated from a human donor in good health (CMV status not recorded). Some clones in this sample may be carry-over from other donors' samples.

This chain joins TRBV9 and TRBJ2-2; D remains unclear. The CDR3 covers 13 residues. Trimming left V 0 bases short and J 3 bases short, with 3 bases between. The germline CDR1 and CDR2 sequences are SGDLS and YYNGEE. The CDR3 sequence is CASSVGDTGELFF. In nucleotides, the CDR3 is TGTGCCAGCAGCGTAGGGGACACCGGGGAGCTGTTTTTT.

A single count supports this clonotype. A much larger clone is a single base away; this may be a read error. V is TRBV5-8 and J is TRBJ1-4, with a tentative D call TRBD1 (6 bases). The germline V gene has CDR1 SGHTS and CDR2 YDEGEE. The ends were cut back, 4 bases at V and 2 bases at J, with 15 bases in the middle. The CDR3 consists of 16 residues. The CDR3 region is CASSRELDSTNEKLFF. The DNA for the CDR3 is TGTGCCAGCAGCCGCGAATTGGACAGTACTAATGAAAAACTGTTTTTT.

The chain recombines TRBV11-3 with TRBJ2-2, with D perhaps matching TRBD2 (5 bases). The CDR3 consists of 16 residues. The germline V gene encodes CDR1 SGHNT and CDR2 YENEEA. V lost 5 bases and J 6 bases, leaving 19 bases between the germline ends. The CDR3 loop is CASSRRLSGGAGELFF. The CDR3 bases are TGTGCCAGCAGCAGGCGACTAAGCGGAGGAGCCGGGGAGCTGTTTTTT. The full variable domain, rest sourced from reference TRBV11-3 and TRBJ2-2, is EAGVVQSPRYKIIEKKQPVAFWCNPISGHNTLYWYLQNLGQGPELLIRYENEEAVDDSQLPKDRFSAERLKGVDSTLKIQPAELGDSAVYLCASSRRLSGGAGELFFGEGSRLTVL.

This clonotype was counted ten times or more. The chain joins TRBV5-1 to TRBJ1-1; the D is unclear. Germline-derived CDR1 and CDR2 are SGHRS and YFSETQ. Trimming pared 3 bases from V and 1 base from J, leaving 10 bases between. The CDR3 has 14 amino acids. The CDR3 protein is CASSSKDWNTEAFF. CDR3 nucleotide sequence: TGCGCCAGCAGCTCCAAAGACTGGAACACTGAAGCTTTCTTT.

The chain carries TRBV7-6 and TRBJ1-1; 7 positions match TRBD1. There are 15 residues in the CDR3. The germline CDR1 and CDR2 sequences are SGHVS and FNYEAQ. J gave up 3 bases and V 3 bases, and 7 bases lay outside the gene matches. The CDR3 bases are TGTGCCAGCAGCTTGAAGGGGGCGGGAGACACTGAAGCTTTCTTT. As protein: CASSLKGAGDTEAFF.

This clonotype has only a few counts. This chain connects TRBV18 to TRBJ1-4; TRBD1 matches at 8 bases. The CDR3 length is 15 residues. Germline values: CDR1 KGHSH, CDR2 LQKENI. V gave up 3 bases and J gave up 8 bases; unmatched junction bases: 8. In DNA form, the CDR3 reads TGTGCCAGCTCACCCAGCAGGGGGCACAGCGAAAAACTGTTTTTT. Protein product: CASSPSRGHSEKLFF.

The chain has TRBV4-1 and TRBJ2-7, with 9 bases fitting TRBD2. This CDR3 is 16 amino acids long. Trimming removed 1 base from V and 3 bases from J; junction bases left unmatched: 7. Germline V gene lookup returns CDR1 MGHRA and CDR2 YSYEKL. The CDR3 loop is CASSQGLAGIGYEQYF. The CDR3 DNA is TGCGCCAGCAGCCAAGGGCTAGCGGGAATCGGCTACGAGCAGTACTTC.

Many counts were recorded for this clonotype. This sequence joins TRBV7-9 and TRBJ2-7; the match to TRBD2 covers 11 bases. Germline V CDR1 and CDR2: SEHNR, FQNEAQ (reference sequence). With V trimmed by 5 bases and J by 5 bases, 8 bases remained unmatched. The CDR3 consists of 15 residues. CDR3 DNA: TGTGCCAGCAGCCAAACTAGCGGGAGTTCTGACGAGCAGTACTTC. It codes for CASSQTSGSSDEQYF. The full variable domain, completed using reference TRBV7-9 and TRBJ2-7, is DTGVSQNPRHKITKRGQNVTFRCDPISEHNRLYWYRQTLGQGPEFLTYFQNEAQLEKSRLLSDRFSAERPKGSFSTLEIQRTEQGDSAMYLCASSQTSGSSDEQYFGPGTRLTVT.

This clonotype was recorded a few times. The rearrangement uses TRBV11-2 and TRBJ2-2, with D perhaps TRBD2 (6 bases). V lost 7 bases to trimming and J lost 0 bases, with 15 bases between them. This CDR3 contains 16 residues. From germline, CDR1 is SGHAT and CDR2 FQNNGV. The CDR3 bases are TGTGCCAGCATCCCCCTGGGAGGCGCGAACACCGGGGAGCTGTTTTTT. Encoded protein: CASIPLGGANTGELFF.

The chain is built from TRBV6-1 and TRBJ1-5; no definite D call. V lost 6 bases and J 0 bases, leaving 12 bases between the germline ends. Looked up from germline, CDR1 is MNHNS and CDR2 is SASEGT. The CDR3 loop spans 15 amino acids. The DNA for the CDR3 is TGTGCCAGCAGCCCGGCCCAAAATAGCAATCAGCCCCAGCATTTT. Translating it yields CASSPAQNSNQPQHF.

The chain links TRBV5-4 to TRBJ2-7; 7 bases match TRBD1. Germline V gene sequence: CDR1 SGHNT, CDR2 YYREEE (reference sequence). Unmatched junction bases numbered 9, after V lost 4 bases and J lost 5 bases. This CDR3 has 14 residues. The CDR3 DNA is TGTGCCAGCAGCCCTCTTGACAGGGTCCACGAGCAGTACTTC. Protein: CASSPLDRVHEQYF.

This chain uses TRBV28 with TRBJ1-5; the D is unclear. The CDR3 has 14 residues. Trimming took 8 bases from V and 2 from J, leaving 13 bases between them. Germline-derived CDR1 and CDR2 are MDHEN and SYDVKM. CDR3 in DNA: TGTGCCAGCGGCTATCAAAGAGGCAATCAGCCCCAGCATTTT. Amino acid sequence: CASGYQRGNQPQHF.

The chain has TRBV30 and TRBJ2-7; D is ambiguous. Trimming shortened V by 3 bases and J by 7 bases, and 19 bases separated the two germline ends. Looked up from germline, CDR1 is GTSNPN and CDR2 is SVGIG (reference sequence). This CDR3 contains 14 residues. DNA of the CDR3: TGTGCCTGGAGGGGAAGGCCATTTTCGGGTGAGCAGTACTTC. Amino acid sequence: CAWRGRPFSGEQYF.

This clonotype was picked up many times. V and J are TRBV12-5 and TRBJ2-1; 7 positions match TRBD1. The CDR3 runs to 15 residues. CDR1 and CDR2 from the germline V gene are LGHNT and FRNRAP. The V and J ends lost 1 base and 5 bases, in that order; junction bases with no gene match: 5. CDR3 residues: CASGLGTGAHNEQFF. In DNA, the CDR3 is TGTGCTAGTGGTTTGGGAACAGGGGCCCACAATGAGCAGTTCTTC.

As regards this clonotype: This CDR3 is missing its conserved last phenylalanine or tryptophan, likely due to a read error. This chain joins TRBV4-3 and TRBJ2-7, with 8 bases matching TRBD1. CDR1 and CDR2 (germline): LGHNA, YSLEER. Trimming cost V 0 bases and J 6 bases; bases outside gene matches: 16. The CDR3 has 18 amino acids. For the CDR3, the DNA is TGCGCCAGCAGCCAAGATCACGAGTCAGGGGGCCCATTCGGCGAGCAGTACTCC. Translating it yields CASSQDHESGGPFGEQYS.

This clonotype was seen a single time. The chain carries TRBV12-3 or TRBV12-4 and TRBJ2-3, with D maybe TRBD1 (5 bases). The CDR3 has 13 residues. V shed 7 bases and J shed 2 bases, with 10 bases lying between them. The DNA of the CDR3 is TGTGCCAGCACGGACATAAACACAGATACGCAGTATTTT. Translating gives CASTDINTDTQYF.

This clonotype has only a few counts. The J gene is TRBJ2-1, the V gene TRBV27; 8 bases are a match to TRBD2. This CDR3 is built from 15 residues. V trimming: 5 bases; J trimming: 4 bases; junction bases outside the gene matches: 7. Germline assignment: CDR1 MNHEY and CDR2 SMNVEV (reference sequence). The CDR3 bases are TGTGCCAGCAGTCCTAGCGGGTCGCGGTACAATGAGCAGTTCTTC. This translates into CASSPSGSRYNEQFF.

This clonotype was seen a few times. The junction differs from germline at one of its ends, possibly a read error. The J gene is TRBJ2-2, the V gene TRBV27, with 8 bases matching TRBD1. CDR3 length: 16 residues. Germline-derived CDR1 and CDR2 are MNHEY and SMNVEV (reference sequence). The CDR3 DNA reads TGTGCCAGCAGTCACCTTTGGACAGGGAACACTGGGGAGCTGTTTTTT. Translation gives CASSHLWTGNTGELFF.

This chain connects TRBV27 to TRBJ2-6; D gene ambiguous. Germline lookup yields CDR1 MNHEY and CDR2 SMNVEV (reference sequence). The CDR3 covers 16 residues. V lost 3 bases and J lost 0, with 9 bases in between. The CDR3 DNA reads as TGTGCCAGCAGTTTCGGTCAGATCTCTGGGGCCAACGTCCTGACTTTC. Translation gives CASSFGQISGANVLTF.

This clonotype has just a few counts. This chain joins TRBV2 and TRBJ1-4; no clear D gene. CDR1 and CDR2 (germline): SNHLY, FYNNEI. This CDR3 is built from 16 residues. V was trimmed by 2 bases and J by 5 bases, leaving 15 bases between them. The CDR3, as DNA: TGTGCCAGCAGTGAAAGTTTCTGGAGACAAAATGAAAAACTGTTTTTT. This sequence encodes CASSESFWRQNEKLFF.

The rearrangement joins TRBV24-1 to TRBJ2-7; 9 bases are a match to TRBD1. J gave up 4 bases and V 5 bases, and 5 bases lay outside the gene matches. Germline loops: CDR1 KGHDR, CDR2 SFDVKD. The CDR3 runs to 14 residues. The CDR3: CATSGTGTGYEQYF. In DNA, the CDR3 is TGTGCCACCAGTGGAACCGGGACAGGGTACGAGCAGTACTTC.

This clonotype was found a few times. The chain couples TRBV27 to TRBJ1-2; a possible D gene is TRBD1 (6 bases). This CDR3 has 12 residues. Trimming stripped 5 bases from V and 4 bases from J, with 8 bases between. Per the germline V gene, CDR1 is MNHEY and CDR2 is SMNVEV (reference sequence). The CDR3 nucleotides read TGTGCCAGCAGTGGGGGCTCCTATGGCTACACCTTC. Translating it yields CASSGGSYGYTF.

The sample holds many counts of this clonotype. CDR3 protein: CASSDGYLTTGYTF. The CDR3 coding sequence is TGTGCCAGCAGTGATGGGTACCTAACTACCGGCTACACCTTC. The chain recombines TRBV2 with TRBJ1-2; D not resolved. Trimming took off 3 bases at V and 8 bases at J, with 16 bases between the two ends. This CDR3 spans 14 amino acids. Germline CDR1 is SNHLY and CDR2 is FYNNEI. The variable domain in full, completed from reference TRBV2 and TRBJ1-2, reads EPEVTQTPSHQVTQMGQEVILRCVPISNHLYFYWYRQILGQKVEFLVSFYNNEISEKSEIFDDQFSVERPDGSNFTLKIRSTKLEDSAMYFCASSDGYLTTGYTFGSGTRLTVV.

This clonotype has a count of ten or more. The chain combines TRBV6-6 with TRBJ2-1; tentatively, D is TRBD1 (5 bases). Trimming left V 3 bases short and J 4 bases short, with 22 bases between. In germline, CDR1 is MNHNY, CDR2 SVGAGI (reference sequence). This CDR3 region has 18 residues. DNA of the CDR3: TGTGCCAGCAGTTATTTACACCCAGGGAAAGGTAGTTACAATGAGCAGTTCTTC. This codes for CASSYLHPGKGSYNEQFF.

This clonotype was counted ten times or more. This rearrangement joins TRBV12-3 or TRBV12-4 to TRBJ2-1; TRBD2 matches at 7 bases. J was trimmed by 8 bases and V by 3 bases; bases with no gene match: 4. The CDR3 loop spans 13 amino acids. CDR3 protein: CASSFIRGDEQFF. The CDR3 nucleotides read TGTGCCAGCAGTTTCATTCGGGGGGATGAGCAGTTCTTC.

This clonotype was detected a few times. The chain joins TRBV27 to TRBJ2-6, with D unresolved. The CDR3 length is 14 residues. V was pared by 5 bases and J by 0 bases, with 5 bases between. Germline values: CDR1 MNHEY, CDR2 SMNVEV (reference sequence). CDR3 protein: CASSAYSGANVLTF. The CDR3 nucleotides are TGTGCCAGCAGTGCGTACTCTGGGGCCAACGTCCTGACTTTC.

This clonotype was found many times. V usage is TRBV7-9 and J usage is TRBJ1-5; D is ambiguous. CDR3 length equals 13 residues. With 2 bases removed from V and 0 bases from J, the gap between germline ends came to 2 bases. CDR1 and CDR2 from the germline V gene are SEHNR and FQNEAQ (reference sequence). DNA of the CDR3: TGTGCCAGCAGCTTAAATAGCAATCAGCCCCAGCATTTT. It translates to CASSLNSNQPQHF.

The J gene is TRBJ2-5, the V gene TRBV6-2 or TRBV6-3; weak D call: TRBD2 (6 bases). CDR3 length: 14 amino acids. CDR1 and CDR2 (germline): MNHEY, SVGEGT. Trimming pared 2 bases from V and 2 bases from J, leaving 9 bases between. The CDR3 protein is CASSYVGGQETQYF. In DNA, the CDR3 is TGTGCCAGCAGTTACGTTGGGGGGCAAGAGACCCAGTACTTC.

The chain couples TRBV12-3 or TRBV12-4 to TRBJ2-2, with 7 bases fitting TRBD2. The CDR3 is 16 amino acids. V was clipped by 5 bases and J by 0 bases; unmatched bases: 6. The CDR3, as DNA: TGTGCCAGCAGTAGCTCTAGCGGCTCGAACACCGGGGAGCTGTTTTTT. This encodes CASSSSSGSNTGELFF.

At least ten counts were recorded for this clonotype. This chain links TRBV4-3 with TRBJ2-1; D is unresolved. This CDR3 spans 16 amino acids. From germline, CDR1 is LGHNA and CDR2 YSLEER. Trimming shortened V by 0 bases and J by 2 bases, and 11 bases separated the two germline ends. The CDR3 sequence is CASSQDARNPYNEQFF. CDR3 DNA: TGCGCCAGCAGCCAAGATGCCAGAAATCCCTACAATGAGCAGTTCTTC.

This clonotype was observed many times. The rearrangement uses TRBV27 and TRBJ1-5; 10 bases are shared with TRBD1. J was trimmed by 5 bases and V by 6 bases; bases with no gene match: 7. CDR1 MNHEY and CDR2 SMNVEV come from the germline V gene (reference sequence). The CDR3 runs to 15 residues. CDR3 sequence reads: CASRLRQGAHQPQHF. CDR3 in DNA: TGTGCCAGCAGACTTCGACAGGGGGCTCATCAGCCCCAGCATTTT.

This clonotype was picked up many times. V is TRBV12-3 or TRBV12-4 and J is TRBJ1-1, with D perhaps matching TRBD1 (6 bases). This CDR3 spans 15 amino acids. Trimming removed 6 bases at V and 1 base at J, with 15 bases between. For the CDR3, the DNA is TGTGCCAGCAGAGATATTGGACAGAAGAACACTGAAGCTTTCTTT. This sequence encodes CASRDIGQKNTEAFF.